The present entry profiles one T cell receptor (beta chain) with its context. Its specificity is unknown. The data are from a study of cytomegalovirus exposure and HLA in healthy donors. The length of the CDR3 is 16 residues. The germline V gene has CDR1 SGHRS and CDR2 YFSETQ. V trimming: 3 bases; J trimming: 5 bases; junction bases outside the gene matches: 13. Study-wide results and limits: The authors confirmed in vitro that a few CMV-associated chains were specific for CMV antigens. TCR sequences were mostly rare, though some public TCRs occurred in many donors. Upon later analysis, HLA-associated TCR beta chains proved more clonally expanded than other, equally common chains.

It was with 60 Vbeta and 13 Jbeta primers that the PCR ran. Clones were read by immunoSEQ multiplex PCR, and TCRdb kept only the in-frame ones, dropping some. This table has some 110,000 clones, around 69% appearing once. J is TRBJ2-7 and V is TRBV5-1, with 8 bases fitting TRBD1. Sequencing was done on a sample of PBMCs. The sequence came from a man aged 50-60 years in good health and CMV-seropositive. The chain's CDR3 is CASSYRQGNPGDEQYF. DNA for the CDR3: TGCGCCAGCAGCTACAGACAGGGGAACCCGGGGGACGAGCAGTACTTC.